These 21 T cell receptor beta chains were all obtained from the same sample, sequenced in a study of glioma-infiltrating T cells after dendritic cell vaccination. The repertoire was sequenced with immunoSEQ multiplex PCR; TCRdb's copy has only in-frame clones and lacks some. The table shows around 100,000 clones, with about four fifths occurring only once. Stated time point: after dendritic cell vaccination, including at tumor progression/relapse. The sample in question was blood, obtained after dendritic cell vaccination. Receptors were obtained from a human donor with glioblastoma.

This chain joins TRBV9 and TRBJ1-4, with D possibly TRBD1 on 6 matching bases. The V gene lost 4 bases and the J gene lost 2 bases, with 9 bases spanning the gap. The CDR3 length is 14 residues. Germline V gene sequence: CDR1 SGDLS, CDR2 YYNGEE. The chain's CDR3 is CASSPQGTNEKLFF. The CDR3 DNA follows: TGTGCCAGCAGCCCTCAGGGGACTAATGAAAAACTGTTTTTT.

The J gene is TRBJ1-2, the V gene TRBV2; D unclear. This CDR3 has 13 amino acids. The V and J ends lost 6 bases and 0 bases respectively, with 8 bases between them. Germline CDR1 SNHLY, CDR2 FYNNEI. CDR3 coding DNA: TGTGCCAGCAGACGGGAACCTAACTATGGCTACACCTTC. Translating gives CASRREPNYGYTF.

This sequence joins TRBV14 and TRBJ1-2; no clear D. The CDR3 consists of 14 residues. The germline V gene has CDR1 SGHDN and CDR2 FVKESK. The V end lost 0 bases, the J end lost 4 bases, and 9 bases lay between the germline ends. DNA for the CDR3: TGTGCCAGCAGCCAAGACGGAGTAATCTATGGCTACACCTTC. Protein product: CASSQDGVIYGYTF.

CDR3 residues: CSVERTGLITEAFF. Here the CDR3 DNA reads TGCAGCGTTGAAAGGACAGGGTTAATCACTGAAGCTTTCTTT. The chain has TRBV29-1 and TRBJ1-1; 8 bases agree with TRBD1. V lost 2 bases, J lost 4 bases, and 6 bases stayed unmatched. There are 14 residues in the CDR3. The germline CDR1 and CDR2 sequences are SQVTM and ANQGSEA.

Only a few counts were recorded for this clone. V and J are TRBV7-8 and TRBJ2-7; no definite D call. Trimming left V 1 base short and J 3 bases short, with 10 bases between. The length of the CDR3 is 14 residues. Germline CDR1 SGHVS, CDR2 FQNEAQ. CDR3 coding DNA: TGTGCCAGCAGCTTAGGACCAGGAAACTACGAGCAGTACTTC. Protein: CASSLGPGNYEQYF.

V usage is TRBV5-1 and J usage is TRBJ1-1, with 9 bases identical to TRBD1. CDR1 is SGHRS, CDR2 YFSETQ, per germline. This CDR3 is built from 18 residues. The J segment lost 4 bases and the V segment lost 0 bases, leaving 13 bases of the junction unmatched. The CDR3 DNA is TGCGCCAGCAGCTTGGATACAGGGGGCATGACGTTACTCACTGAAGCTTTCTTT. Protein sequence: CASSLDTGGMTLLTEAFF.

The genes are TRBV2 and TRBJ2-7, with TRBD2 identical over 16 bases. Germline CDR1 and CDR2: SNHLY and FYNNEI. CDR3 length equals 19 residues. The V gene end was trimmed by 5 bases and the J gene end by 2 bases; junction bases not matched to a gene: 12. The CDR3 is CASSKSGTSGGAGAYEQYF. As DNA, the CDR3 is TGTGCCAGCAGTAAGTCCGGGACTAGCGGGGGGGCCGGAGCCTACGAGCAGTACTTC.

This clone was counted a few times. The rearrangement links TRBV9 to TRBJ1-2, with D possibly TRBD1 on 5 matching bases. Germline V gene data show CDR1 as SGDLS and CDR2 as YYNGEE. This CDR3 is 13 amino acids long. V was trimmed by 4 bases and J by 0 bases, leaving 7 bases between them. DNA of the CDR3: TGTGCCAGCAGCCAAGGGGCTAACTATGGCTACACCTTC. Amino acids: CASSQGANYGYTF.

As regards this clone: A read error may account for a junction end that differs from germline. DNA for the CDR3: TGCGCCAGCAGCAAAGACAGGGTGGGCAATCAGCCCCAGCATTTT. Protein: CASSKDRVGNQPQHF. The chain carries TRBV4-3 and TRBJ1-5, with 7 nucleotides matching TRBD1. The CDR3 is 15 amino acids. From germline, CDR1 is LGHNA and CDR2 YSLEER.

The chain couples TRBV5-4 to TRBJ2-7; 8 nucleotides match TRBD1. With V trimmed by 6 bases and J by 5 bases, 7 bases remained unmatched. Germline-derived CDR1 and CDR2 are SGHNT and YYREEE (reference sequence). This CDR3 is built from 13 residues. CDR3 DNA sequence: TGTGCCAGCAACAACGGACAGGGACACGAGCAGTACTTC. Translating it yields CASNNGQGHEQYF.

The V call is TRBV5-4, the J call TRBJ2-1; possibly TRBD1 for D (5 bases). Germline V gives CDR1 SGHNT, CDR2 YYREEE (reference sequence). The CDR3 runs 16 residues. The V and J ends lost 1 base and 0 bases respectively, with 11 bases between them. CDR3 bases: TGTGCCAGCAGCTTGCCTGGACAAAGCTCCTACAATGAGCAGTTCTTC. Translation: CASSLPGQSSYNEQFF.

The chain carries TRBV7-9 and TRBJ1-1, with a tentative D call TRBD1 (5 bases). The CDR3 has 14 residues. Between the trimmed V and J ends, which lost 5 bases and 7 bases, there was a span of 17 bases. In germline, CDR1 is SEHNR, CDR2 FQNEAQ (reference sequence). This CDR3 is CASSRSGAPHEAFF. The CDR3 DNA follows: TGTGCCAGCAGCCGGAGCGGGGCGCCACATGAAGCTTTCTTT.

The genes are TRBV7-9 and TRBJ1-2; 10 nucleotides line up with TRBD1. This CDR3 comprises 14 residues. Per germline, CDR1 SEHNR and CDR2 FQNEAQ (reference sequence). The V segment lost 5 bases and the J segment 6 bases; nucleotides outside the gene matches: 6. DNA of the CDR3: TGTGCCAGCAGCATCTTCGACAGGGGGCATGGCTACACCTTC. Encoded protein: CASSIFDRGHGYTF. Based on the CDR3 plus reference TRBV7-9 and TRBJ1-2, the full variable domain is DTGVSQNPRHKITKRGQNVTFRCDPISEHNRLYWYRQTLGQGPEFLTYFQNEAQLEKSRLLSDRFSAERPKGSFSTLEIQRTEQGDSAMYLCASSIFDRGHGYTFGSGTRLTVV.

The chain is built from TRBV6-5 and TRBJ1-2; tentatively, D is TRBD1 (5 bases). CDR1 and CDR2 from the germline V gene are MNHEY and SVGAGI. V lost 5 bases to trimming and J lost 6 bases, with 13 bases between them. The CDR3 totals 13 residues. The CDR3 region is CASSPRGGDGYTF. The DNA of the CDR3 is TGTGCCAGCAGTCCCCGGGGAGGGGATGGCTACACCTTC.

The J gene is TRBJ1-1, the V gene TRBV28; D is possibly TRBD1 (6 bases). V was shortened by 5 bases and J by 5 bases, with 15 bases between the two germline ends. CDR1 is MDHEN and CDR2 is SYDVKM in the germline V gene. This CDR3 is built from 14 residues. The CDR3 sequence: CASSITGLGTEAFF. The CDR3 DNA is TGTGCCAGCAGTATCACAGGGCTAGGGACTGAAGCTTTCTTT. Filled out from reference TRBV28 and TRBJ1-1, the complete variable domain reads DVKVTQSSRYLVKRTGEKVFLECVQDMDHENMFWYRQDPGLGLRLIYFSYDVKMKEKGDIPEGYSVSREKKERFSLILESASTNQTSMYLCASSITGLGTEAFFGQGTRLTVV.

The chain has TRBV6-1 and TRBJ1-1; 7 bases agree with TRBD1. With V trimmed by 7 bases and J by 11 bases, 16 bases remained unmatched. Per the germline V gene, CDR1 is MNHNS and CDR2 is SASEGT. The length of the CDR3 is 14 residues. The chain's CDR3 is CASMTRQGGVIAFF. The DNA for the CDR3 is TGTGCCAGCATGACACGACAGGGAGGCGTGATCGCTTTCTTT.

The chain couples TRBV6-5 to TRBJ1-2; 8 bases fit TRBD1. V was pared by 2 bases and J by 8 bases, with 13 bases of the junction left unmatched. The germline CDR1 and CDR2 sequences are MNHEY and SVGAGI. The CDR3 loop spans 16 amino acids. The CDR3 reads CASSYASTSGGAGYTF. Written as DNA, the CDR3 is TGTGCCAGCAGTTACGCGTCGACTTCAGGGGGCGCCGGCTACACCTTC.

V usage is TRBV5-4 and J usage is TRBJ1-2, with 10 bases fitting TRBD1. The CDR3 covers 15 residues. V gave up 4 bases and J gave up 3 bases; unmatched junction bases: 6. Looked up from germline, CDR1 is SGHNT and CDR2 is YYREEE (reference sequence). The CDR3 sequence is CASSPGTGADYGYTF. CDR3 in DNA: TGTGCCAGCAGCCCCGGGACAGGGGCAGACTATGGCTACACCTTC. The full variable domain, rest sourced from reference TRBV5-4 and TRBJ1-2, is ETGVTQSPTHLIKTRGQQVTLRCSSQSGHNTVSWYQQALGQGPQFIFQYYREEENGRGNFPPRFSGLQFPNYSSELNVNALELDDSALYLCASSPGTGADYGYTFGSGTRLTVV.

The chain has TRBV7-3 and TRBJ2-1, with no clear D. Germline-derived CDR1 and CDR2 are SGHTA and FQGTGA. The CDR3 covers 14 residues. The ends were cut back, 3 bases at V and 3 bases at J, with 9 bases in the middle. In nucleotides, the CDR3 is TGTGCCAGCAGCTTCGAAGGAGTCTACAATGAGCAGTTCTTC. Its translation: CASSFEGVYNEQFF. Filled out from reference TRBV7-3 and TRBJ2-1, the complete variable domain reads GAGVSQTPSNKVTEKGKYVELRCDPISGHTALYWYRQSLGQGPEFLIYFQGTGAADDSGLPNDRFFAVRPEGSVSTLKIQRTERGDSAVYLCASSFEGVYNEQFFGPGTRLTVL.

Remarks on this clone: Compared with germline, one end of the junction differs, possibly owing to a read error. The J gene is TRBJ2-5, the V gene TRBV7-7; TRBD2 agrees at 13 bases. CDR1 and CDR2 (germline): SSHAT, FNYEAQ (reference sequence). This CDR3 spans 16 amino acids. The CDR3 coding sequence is TGTGCTAGCAGCTCGGGGACTAGCGGGGCCCAAGAGACCCAGTACTTC. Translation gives CASSSGTSGAQETQYF.

The chain's CDR3 is CASSLDREAEAFF. The CDR3 coding sequence is TGTGCCAGCAGCTTAGACCGGGAGGCTGAAGCTTTCTTT. J is TRBJ1-1 and V is TRBV11-2; D is uncertain. Trimming shortened V by 0 bases and J by 6 bases, and 8 bases separated the two germline ends. Germline assignment: CDR1 SGHAT and CDR2 FQNNGV. The CDR3 has 13 residues.